The clone carrying this T cell receptor beta chain has ten or more counts. Its antigen is currently unknown. This specimen belongs to a study of CD8 T cells in ankylosing spondylitis. General study points: One TCR beta motif, made up of under ten highly homologous variants, appeared characteristic of ankylosing spondylitis blood.

TCRdb re-derived calls from the 5' RACE reads in MiXCR, one entry per CDR3 protein. The sample contains 100,000 to 150,000 distinct CDR3 sequences, about 7% of which appear only once. V lost 5 bases to trimming and J lost 5 bases; unmatched junction nucleotides: 6. This CDR3 is 15 amino acids long. This receptor was obtained from a male donor with ankylosing spondylitis or in good health (not recorded which). Sequencing was carried out using blood, either unsorted or a sorted T cell fraction (not recorded which). V and J are TRBV12-3 or TRBV12-4 and TRBJ2-2; TRBD1 matches 9 bases. The CDR3 protein is CASSPTGGETGELFF. The CDR3 DNA follows: TGTGCCAGCAGTCCGACAGGGGGAGAGACCGGGGAGCTGTTTTTT.